This TCR beta chain was observed in a study of cytomegalovirus exposure and HLA in healthy donors. General study points: Exclusion as indistinguishable affected some V segments, including TRBV6-2 and TRBV6-3. The authors enumerated some 160 TCR beta chains as linked to cytomegalovirus. In all likelihood, a cluster of highly shared sequence variants was a sequencing artifact. A later analysis linked around 17,000 TCR beta sequences to HLA alleles at 0.05 false discovery rate.

Trimming stripped 4 bases from V and 8 bases from J, with 16 bases between. The CDR3 runs to 14 residues. CDR1 is SGHRS, CDR2 YFSETQ, per germline. Researchers ran the PCR with 60 Vbeta and 13 Jbeta primers. TCRdb's table, derived via immunoSEQ multiplex PCR, lists solely in-frame clones and lacks some. The table lists approximately 30,000 clones. In the case of this clone: As yet, its antigen is unknown.

Sample: PBMCs. The receptor comes from a middle-aged woman in good health and CMV-seropositive. The chain joins TRBV5-1 to TRBJ2-4; weak D call: TRBD2 (5 bases). The CDR3 DNA reads TGCGCCAGCAGCACGGGCGCGGGTTTGGACATTCAGTACTTC. Translation: CASSTGAGLDIQYF.